The source of this TCR beta chain is a study of early T cells in non-severe SARS-CoV-2 infection. Study-wide findings and caveats: The study's VDJdb matching favored anti-spike CD8 responses and missed private and CD4 specificities.

The table lists this clonotype with a few counts. The target antigen is unknown. As part of library construction, unique molecular identifiers were attached to individual cDNA molecules. TCRdb itself ran the 5' RACE reads through MiXCR, one entry per CDR3 protein. The data contain just under 60,000 distinct CDR3 sequences, about 8.9% of them singletons. The CDR3 covers 14 residues. Germline V gives CDR1 SGHAT, CDR2 FQNNGV. The trim removed 4 bases at V and 7 bases at J, leaving 3 bases unmatched. The sequenced sample consisted of whole blood. The rearrangement uses TRBV11-2 and TRBJ1-6; 8 positions match TRBD1. The receptor was isolated from an adult who was a healthcare worker with PCR-confirmed SARS-CoV-2 infection or an uninfected control (not recorded which). CDR3 nucleotide sequence: TGTGCCAGCAGCTACAGGGGGGAGAATTCACCCCTCCACTTT. Its protein product is CASSYRGENSPLHF. Full variable domain (outside the CDR3, taken from reference TRBV11-2 and TRBJ1-6): EAGVAQSPRYKIIEKRQSVAFWCNPISGHATLYWYQQILGQGPKLLIQFQNNGVVDDSQLPKDRFSAERLKGVDSTLKIQPAKLEDSAVYLCASSYRGENSPLHFGNGTRLTVT.